This TCR beta chain was sequenced for a study of CD8 T cells in Susac syndrome. Study background: At blood draw, Susac syndrome patients were therapy-naive, on corticosteroids, or on intravenous immunoglobulin alone. Study results and caveats: The study conceded that its TCR sequencing and HLA analysis involved relatively few individuals.

V was clipped by 2 bases and J by 2 bases, with 11 bases between them. Germline V gene lookup returns CDR1 SGHAT and CDR2 FQNNGV. This CDR3 region has 15 residues. As concerns this clonotype: Antigen: not known.

When the RNA was reverse transcribed, random hexamers were used with an input of roughly 0.45 to 1 ug. The CDR3 of TCR beta was amplified by immunoSEQ multiplex PCR across 54 Vbeta and 13 Jbeta. MiXCR was run by TCRdb on the immunoSEQ multiplex PCR reads, yielding one entry per CDR3 protein. This table has some 200,000 distinct CDR3 sequences, approximately 95% appearing once. The chain links TRBV11-2 to TRBJ2-3; D ambiguous. The source is a human donor with Susac syndrome. Sequencing was done on a sample of CD4+ T cells from PBMCs. CDR3 DNA: TGTGCCAGCAGCTTATCGGGCGGAGACACAGATACGCAGTATTTT. Translating it yields CASSLSGGDTDTQYF.